These 8 T cell receptor beta chains were all obtained from the same sample, sequenced in a study of blood T cell repertoires in COVID-19. Assay used: immunoSEQ multiplex PCR; TCRdb lists only in-frame clones, some missing. The top ten hold 5% to 6.5% of the sample, which has 110,000 or so clones, approximately 89% seen once. The sequenced sample was peripheral blood. These TCRs come from a woman aged 60-70 years with COVID-19, enrolled during active disease.

This sequence joins TRBV7-8 and TRBJ1-5, with TRBD1 matching 10 bases. V was pared by 0 bases and J by 4 bases, with 3 bases of the junction left unmatched. Germline V gene data show CDR1 as SGHVS and CDR2 as FQNEAQ. The CDR3 has 16 amino acids. This CDR3 is CASSLAGTGENQPQHF. As DNA, the CDR3 is TGTGCCAGCAGCTTAGCCGGGACAGGGGAAAATCAGCCCCAGCATTTT.

The chain recombines TRBV12-3 or TRBV12-4 with TRBJ1-5; D uncertain. Trimming shortened V by 1 base and J by 6 bases, and 7 bases separated the two germline ends. CDR3 length: 13 residues. CDR3 residues: CASSLDRAQPQHF. The CDR3 region has the DNA TGTGCCAGCAGTTTAGATAGAGCTCAGCCCCAGCATTTT.

The chain has TRBV5-1 and TRBJ1-1, with TRBD1 matching over 10 bases. The V gene's germline CDR1 is SGHRS and CDR2 YFSETQ. V was pared by 2 bases and J by 0 bases, with 7 bases of the junction left unmatched. The length of the CDR3 is 17 residues. The CDR3 DNA follows: TGCGCCAGCAGCTTCGTCCCGGGACAGGGGCTGAACACTGAAGCTTTCTTT. This gives the protein CASSFVPGQGLNTEAFF.

The V gene is TRBV15, the J gene TRBJ1-5, with a weak D call TRBD1 (6 bases). Trimming took 1 base from V and 3 from J, leaving 13 bases between them. CDR1 and CDR2 from the germline V gene are LNHNV and YYDKDF (reference sequence). This CDR3 has 16 residues. The CDR3 DNA follows: TGTGCCACCAGCAGAGGACAGAGACAGGACAATCAGCCCCAGCATTTT. Encoded protein: CATSRGQRQDNQPQHF.

This chain connects TRBV19 to TRBJ1-2, with D perhaps matching TRBD1 (6 bases). The CDR3 covers 16 residues. CDR1 and CDR2 from the germline V gene are LNHDA and SQIVND (reference sequence). V lost 2 bases to trimming and J lost 5 bases, with 18 bases between them. The CDR3 region has the DNA TGTGCCAGTAGTATATATCCCTCTCAGGGGATATATGGCTACACCTTC. Translated, it gives CASSIYPSQGIYGYTF.

The rearrangement joins TRBV29-1 to TRBJ2-2; no clear D. Trimming stripped 5 bases from V and 8 bases from J, with 9 bases between. CDR1 is SQVTM, CDR2 ANQGSEA, per germline. The CDR3 totals 11 residues. The CDR3 region is CSVPRGGELFF. DNA for the CDR3: TGCAGCGTTCCAAGAGGAGGGGAGCTGTTTTTT.

This chain links TRBV9 with TRBJ2-3; the D gene is possibly TRBD2 (7 bases). The germline V and J ends were trimmed by 1 base and 1 base, with 13 bases remaining between them. Germline CDR1 SGDLS, CDR2 YYNGEE. CDR3 length: 16 amino acids. CDR3 residues: CASSVSPRGRTDTQYF. CDR3 coding DNA: TGTGCCAGCAGCGTATCTCCGCGGGGGCGCACAGATACGCAGTATTTT. Full variable domain (missing parts from reference TRBV9 and TRBJ2-3): DSGVTQTPKHLITATGQRVTLRCSPRSGDLSVYWYQQSLDQGLQFLIQYYNGEERAKGNILERFSAQQFPDLHSELNLSSLELGDSALYFCASSVSPRGRTDTQYFGPGTRLTVL.

The chain combines TRBV2 with TRBJ1-2; D is possibly TRBD1 (5 bases). CDR1 is SNHLY, CDR2 FYNNEI, per germline. Trimming pared 3 bases from V and 4 bases from J, leaving 12 bases between. The length of the CDR3 is 14 residues. CDR3 protein: CASSDTGRVYGYTF. CDR3 bases: TGTGCCAGCAGTGATACGGGCAGGGTCTATGGCTACACCTTC.